One T cell receptor beta chain is described in this entry. The data are from a study of blood T cells in healthy people across ages. CDR1 and CDR2 (germline): LGHNA, YSLEER. Trimming took 0 bases from V and 7 from J, leaving 15 bases between them. The CDR3 is made up of 15 amino acids. Next came a second PCR, run for about 7 to 12 cycles, which used a sample-barcoded 5' primer along with a J-beta primer mix. Each CDR3 protein gets one entry after TCRdb re-called the 5' RACE reads with MiXCR. The table includes around 900,000 distinct CDR3 sequences, roughly half detected once. The gene calls are TRBV4-3 and TRBJ1-2; perhaps TRBD1 as D (6 bases). This receptor was obtained from a woman aged 60-75 years in good health. The specimen sequenced was blood. The CDR3: CASSQDRTEFGGYTF. As DNA, the CDR3 is TGCGCCAGCAGCCAAGATAGGACAGAGTTCGGTGGCTACACCTTC.